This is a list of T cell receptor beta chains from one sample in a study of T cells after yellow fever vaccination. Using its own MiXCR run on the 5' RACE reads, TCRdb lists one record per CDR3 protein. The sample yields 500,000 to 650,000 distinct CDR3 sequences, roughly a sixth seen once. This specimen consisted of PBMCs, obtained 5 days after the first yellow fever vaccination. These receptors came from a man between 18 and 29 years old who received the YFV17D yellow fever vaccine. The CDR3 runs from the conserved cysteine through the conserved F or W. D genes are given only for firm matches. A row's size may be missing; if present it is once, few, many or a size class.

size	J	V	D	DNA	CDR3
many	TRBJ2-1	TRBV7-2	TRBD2	TGTGCCAGCAGCCCCTATACCGGACTAGCCGATGAGCAGTTCTTC	CASSPYTGLADEQFF
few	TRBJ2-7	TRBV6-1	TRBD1	TGTGCCAGCACCCCTCAGGGGGTTCTTTACGAGCAGTACTTC	CASTPQGVLYEQYF
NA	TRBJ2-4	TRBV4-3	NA	TGCGCCAGCAGCCAGAGGGCGGGTTTAGCCAAAAACATTCAGTACTTC	CASSQRAGLAKNIQYF
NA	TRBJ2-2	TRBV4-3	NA	TGCGCCAGCAGCCAGCGCAGGGTGGGTCCCGGGGAGCTGTTTTTT	CASSQRRVGPGELFF
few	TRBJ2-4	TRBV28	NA	TGTGCCAGCGTAGAAATAGACAAAAACATTCAGTACTTC	CASVEIDKNIQYF
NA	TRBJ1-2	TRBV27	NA	TGTGCCAGCAGTTTAGCCCAGGGATTCTATGGCTACACCTTC	CASSLAQGFYGYTF
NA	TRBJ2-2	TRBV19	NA	TGTGCCAGTAGTATGAGGCAGAACACCGGGGAGCTGTTTTTT	CASSMRQNTGELFF
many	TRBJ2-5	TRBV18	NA	TGTGCCAGCTCCCGCCAGGGAGGAGTTGAGACCCAGTACTTC	CASSRQGGVETQYF
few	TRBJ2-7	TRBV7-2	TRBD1	TGTGCCAGCAGCTTAGGACAGGGGGGCCCGTACGAGCAGTACTTC	CASSLGQGGPYEQYF
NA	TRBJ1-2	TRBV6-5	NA	TGTGCCAGCAGTTACGGCAGGGGAAGCTTCGTTGGCTACACCTTC	CASSYGRGSFVGYTF
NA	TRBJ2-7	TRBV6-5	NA	TGTGCCAGCAGTTACTCTTCAGCCTTCTCCTACGAGCAGTACTTC	CASSYSSAFSYEQYF
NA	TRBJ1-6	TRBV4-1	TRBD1	TGCGCCAGCAGCCAAGGCCGGGGACAGGGTAATTCACCCCTCCACTTT	CASSQGRGQGNSPLHF
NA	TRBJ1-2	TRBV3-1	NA	TGTGCCAGCAGCCAGCCGGGGGCGAGTGGCTACACCTTC	CASSQPGASGYTF
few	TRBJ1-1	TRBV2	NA	TGTGCCAGCAGTCATCAGTGGGACGCTGAAGCTTTCTTT	CASSHQWDAEAFF
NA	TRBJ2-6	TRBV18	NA	TGTGCCAGCTCACCAGGGCTGGTCTCTGGGGCCAACGTCCTGACTTTC	CASSPGLVSGANVLTF
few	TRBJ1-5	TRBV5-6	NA	TGTGCCAGCAGCCCCCATCGCCTTAGCAATCAGCCCCAGCATTTT	CASSPHRLSNQPQHF
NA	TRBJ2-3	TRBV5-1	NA	TGCGCCAGCAGCGACGAATCGGGGGGCCGTACGCAGTATTTT	CASSDESGGRTQYF
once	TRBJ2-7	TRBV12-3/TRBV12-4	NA	TGTGCCAGCAGTTCCCGCGACCAGACCGGGACCTACGAGCAGTACTTC	CASSSRDQTGTYEQYF
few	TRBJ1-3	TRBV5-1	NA	TGCGCCAGCAGCCTTCAACCGGGAAATACTGGAAACACCATATATTTT	CASSLQPGNTGNTIYF
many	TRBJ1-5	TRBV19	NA	TGTGCCAGTAGTATAGGGGCAGCCCTCAATCAGCCCCAGCATTTT	CASSIGAALNQPQHF
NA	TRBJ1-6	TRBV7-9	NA	TGTGCCAGCAGTGCTCCTGAGGGCAGTACATCACCCCTCCACTTT	CASSAPEGSTSPLHF
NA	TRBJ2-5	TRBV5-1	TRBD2	TGCGCCAGCACTATTAGCGGGGGGCGTAAAGAGACCCAGTACTTC	CASTISGGRKETQYF
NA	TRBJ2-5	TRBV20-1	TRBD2	TGCAGTGCCACTCCTCTAGCTCCGGGACTAGCGCACCAAGAGACCCAGTACTTC	CSATPLAPGLAHQETQYF
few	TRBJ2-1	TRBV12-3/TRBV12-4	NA	TGTGCCAGCAGTGACCGCCTCGGGACGTACGGATACGGTGAGCAGTTCTTC	CASSDRLGTYGYGEQFF
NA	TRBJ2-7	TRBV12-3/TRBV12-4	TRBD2	TGTGCCAGCAGTCGACTAGCGGGGGGGCGCGAGCAGTACTTC	CASSRLAGGREQYF
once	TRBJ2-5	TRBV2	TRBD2	TGTGCCAGCAGACTTAGCGGGGGACAAGAGACCCAGTACTTC	CASRLSGGQETQYF
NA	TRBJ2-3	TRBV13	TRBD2	TGTGCCAGCAGTGAAGGCGGGGGGGCGAGAGATACGCAGTATTTT	CASSEGGGARDTQYF
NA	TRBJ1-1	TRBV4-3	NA	TGCGCCAGCAGAACGACCAACTCAGCGTTTATGAACACTGAAGCTTTCTTT	CASRTTNSAFMNTEAFF
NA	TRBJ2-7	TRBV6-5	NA	TGTGCCAGCAGTTACTCGAGAAGGGGGTCCTACGAGCAGTACTTC	CASSYSRRGSYEQYF
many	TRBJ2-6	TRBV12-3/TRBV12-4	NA	TGTGCCAGCAGTTTATTCAACCCCGGGGCCAACGTCCTGACTTTC	CASSLFNPGANVLTF
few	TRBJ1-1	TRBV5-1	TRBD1	TGCGCCAGCAGCTTAGGACAGGGCACTACCCACGCTCAAGCTTTCTTT	CASSLGQGTTHAQAFF
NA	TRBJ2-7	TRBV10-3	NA	TGTGCCATCAGTGAGTCGGGCACCTCGTTCTCCTACGAGCAGTACTTC	CAISESGTSFSYEQYF
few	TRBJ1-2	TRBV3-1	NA	TGTGCCAGCAGCCAAGAGGGAAAGTACACCTTC	CASSQEGKYTF
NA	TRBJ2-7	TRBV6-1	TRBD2	TGTGCCAGCAGGACTACTAGCGCCGGATTATCCTACGAGCAGTACTTC	CASRTTSAGLSYEQYF
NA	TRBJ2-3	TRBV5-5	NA	TGTGCCAGCAGCCCGGCCCACGAAAGAGCAGATACGCAGTATTTT	CASSPAHERADTQYF
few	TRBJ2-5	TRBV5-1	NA	TGCGCCAGCAGCTTGCTGGGGACGCAAGAGACCCAGTACTTC	CASSLLGTQETQYF
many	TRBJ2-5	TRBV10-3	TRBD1	TGTGCCATCAAGGACAGGGAGGAGACCCAGTACTTC	CAIKDREETQYF
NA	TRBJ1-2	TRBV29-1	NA	TGCAGCGTCCGGGGGGGGTATGGCTACACCTTC	CSVRGGYGYTF
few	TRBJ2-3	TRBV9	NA	TGTGCCAGCAGCGTAGATAGGGGCACAGATACGCAGTATTTT	CASSVDRGTDTQYF
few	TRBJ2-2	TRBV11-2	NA	TGTGCCAGCAGTTCTACAGGATTCGCGAACACCGGGGAGCTGTTTTTT	CASSSTGFANTGELFF
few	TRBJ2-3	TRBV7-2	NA	TGTGCCAGCAGCTTCTCGCGGCTTACAGATACGCAGTATTTT	CASSFSRLTDTQYF
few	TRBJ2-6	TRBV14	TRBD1	TGTGCCAGCAGCCTCAGGGGGCGGGACTCTGGGGCCAACGTCCTGACTTTC	CASSLRGRDSGANVLTF
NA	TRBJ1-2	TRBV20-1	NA	TGCAGTGCTATAGAGGGCTATGGCTACACCTTC	CSAIEGYGYTF
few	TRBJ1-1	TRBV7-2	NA	TGTGCCAGCAGCTTACAAAATAGTTGGTCTGGGGTTGAAGCTTTCTTT	CASSLQNSWSGVEAFF
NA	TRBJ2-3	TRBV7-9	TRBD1	TGTGCCAGCAGCCCTCGACAGGGGCCCACAGATACGCAGTATTTT	CASSPRQGPTDTQYF
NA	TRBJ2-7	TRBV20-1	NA	TGCAGTGCTAGAGCGCGCAGGGGGGCTTATTACGAGCAGTACTTC	CSARARRGAYYEQYF
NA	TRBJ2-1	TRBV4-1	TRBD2	TGCGCCAGCAGCCATCGCGGGGGGGCCGTAACCTACAATGAGCAGTTCTTC	CASSHRGGAVTYNEQFF
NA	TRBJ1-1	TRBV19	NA	TGTGCCAGTAACCCTGACAGACGGTGGACTGAAGCTTTCTTT	CASNPDRRWTEAFF
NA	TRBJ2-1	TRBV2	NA	TGTGCCACAGGTCGGACAAACTACAATGAGCAGTTCTTC	CATGRTNYNEQFF
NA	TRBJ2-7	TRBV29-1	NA	TGCAGCGCCGAGAATACTGGGGAGGCCTACGAGCAGTACTTC	CSAENTGEAYEQYF
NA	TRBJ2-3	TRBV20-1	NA	TGCAGTGCCCGGGGCCCGAAAACTGCAGATACGCAGTATTTT	CSARGPKTADTQYF
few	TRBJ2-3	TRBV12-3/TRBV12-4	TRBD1	TGTGCCAGCAGCACCCCCTTGGGACAGGGGATCCCAGATACGCAGTATTTT	CASSTPLGQGIPDTQYF
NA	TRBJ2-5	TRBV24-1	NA	TGTGCCACCAGTAAAAGGCTGGAACAAGAGACCCAGTACTTC	CATSKRLEQETQYF
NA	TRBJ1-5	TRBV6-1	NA	TGTGCCAGCACTACGGACGGGTTCAATCAGCCCCAGCATTTT	CASTTDGFNQPQHF
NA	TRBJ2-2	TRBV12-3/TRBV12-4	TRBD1	TGTGCCAGCAGTTCCTTTCAGGGGGCCGGGGAGCTGTTTTTT	CASSSFQGAGELFF
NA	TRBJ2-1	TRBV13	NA	TGTGCCAGCAGCTTAGGCCCGACGCAAGGACAGTTCTTC	CASSLGPTQGQFF
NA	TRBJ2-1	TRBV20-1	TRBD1	TGCAGTGCTAGAGCGGCCGGGACAGGGCTCTACAATGAGCAGTTCTTC	CSARAAGTGLYNEQFF
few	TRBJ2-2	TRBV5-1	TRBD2	TGCGCCAGCAGCAAACTAGCGGGGGGCACCGGGGAGCTGTTTTTT	CASSKLAGGTGELFF
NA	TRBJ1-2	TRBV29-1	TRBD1	TGCAGCGGTGGGGACAGCTCTAACTATGGCTACACCTTC	CSGGDSSNYGYTF
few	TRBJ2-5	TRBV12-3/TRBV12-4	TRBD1	TGTGCCAGCAGTTTGGCAGGGGGCTTCGGAGAGACCCAGTACTTC	CASSLAGGFGETQYF